This T cell receptor (beta chain) was documented in a study of blood T cell repertoires in COVID-19. Study overall: There were acute and convalescent COVID-19 samples, and they came from the United States, Italy and Spain. From T cells, B-cell-depleted T cells, or PBMCs came the material, which was cDNA or gDNA.

Germline values: CDR1 SEHNR, CDR2 FQNEAQ (reference sequence). V gave up 5 bases and J gave up 6 bases; unmatched junction bases: 7. The CDR3 runs to 14 residues. Per the original data handling: Cell counts per sample came from amplifying reference gene primers. Libraries were prepared by immunoSEQ multiplex PCR; TCRdb keeps only in-frame clonotypes and omits some of them. V, J and clone size reflect that table, while D and trimming were determined from the DNA. The table records 130,000 or so clones, 75% to 85% of them present only once. Seattle's enrolled individuals joined amid active infection and were then monitored longitudinally. This clone appeared once.

The TCR originated in a woman in her 70s with COVID-19, enrolled during active disease. V gene TRBV7-9 combines with J gene TRBJ1-3, with TRBD1 matching 7 bases. The specimen sequenced was peripheral blood. The CDR3 DNA follows: TGTGCCAGCAGCCATACAGGGGATCTAAACACCATATATTTT. Its protein is CASSHTGDLNTIYF.